The 12 T cell receptor beta chains below come from one sample, sequenced in a study of shared clonotypes between healthy human individuals. TCRdb's table, derived via immunoSEQ multiplex PCR, lists solely in-frame clones and lacks some. The data contain 450,000 to 600,000 clones, 70% to 80% of them singletons. The sequenced material came from PBMCs. The receptors shown here come from a woman aged 40 to 49 in good health. Some clones in this sample may be carry-over from other donors' samples.

V is TRBV7-3 and J is TRBJ1-1, with unresolved D. Deletions cut 1 base from V and 3 bases from J, with 6 bases between. The CDR3 has 13 amino acids. CDR1 and CDR2 (germline): SGHTA, FQGTGA. CDR3 sequence reads: CASSLMADTEAFF. In DNA, the CDR3 is TGTGCCAGCAGCTTAATGGCAGACACTGAAGCTTTCTTT.

This clone was detected only once. Other nucleotide sequences from this sample produce the same CDR3. This chain links TRBV5-1 with TRBJ2-3; 10 bases are shared with TRBD2. CDR1 is SGHRS, CDR2 YFSETQ, per germline. V lost 0 bases, J lost 4 bases, and 2 bases stayed unmatched. The length of the CDR3 is 15 residues. CDR3 in DNA: TGCGCCAGCAGCTTGGCTAGCGGGAGTTCAGATACGCAGTATTTT. As protein: CASSLASGSSDTQYF.

This clone was counted a single time. J is TRBJ2-7 and V is TRBV5-4, with 13 bases fitting TRBD2. The V segment lost 2 bases and the J segment 6 bases; nucleotides outside the gene matches: 5. The CDR3 sequence is 15 residues long. Per germline, CDR1 SGHNT and CDR2 YYREEE (reference sequence). In DNA, the CDR3 is TGTGCCAGCAGCTTCGGACTAGCGGGAGTTGGCGAGCAGTACTTC. Amino acid sequence: CASSFGLAGVGEQYF.

A remark on this clone: A single base separates this from a much larger clone, so it may be a read error. The J gene is TRBJ1-1, the V gene TRBV2; D is uncertain. Germline V gene sequence: CDR1 SNHLY, CDR2 FYNNEI. This CDR3 has 13 residues. The CDR3 DNA sequence: TGTGCCAGCAGTGGGGGTGACTCCACTGAAGCTTCCTTT. Residues: CASSGGDSTEASF.

The chain employs TRBV7-9 and TRBJ1-1; D is undetermined. This CDR3 is 13 amino acids long. The V gene lost 10 bases and the J gene lost 9 bases, with 21 bases spanning the gap. Germline CDR1 reads SEHNR; CDR2 reads FQNEAQ (reference sequence). The DNA of the CDR3 is TGTGCCACCGTCGATCCGCCCCTTCGGAAAGCTTTCTTT. Amino acid sequence: CATVDPPLRKAFF.

The chain recombines TRBV10-3 with TRBJ2-7, with D perhaps assigned TRBD1 or TRBD2 (5 bases each). The ends were cut back, 6 bases at V and 10 bases at J, with 19 bases in the middle. The CDR3 sequence is 13 residues long. Looked up from germline, CDR1 is ENHRY and CDR2 is SYGVKD. CDR3 protein: CAIRTREGKEQYF. CDR3 DNA: TGTGCCATCAGGACCCGCGAGGGGAAGGAACAGTACTTC.

This clone was counted only a few times. The genes are TRBV2 and TRBJ2-5; D unclear. V was shortened by 5 bases and J by 0 bases, with 10 bases between the two germline ends. In germline, CDR1 is SNHLY, CDR2 FYNNEI. The CDR3 loop spans 14 amino acids. The CDR3 is CASSPLSDQETQYF. The CDR3 nucleotides read TGTGCCAGCAGTCCCTTGTCGGACCAAGAGACCCAGTACTTC.

This chain links TRBV6-1 with TRBJ2-7; D gene uncertain. This CDR3 is 12 amino acids long. V was pared by 1 base and J by 11 bases, with 12 bases between. CDR1 is MNHNS, CDR2 SASEGT, per germline. The CDR3 DNA sequence: TGTGCCAGCAGTGAAGGTTACGAGCGAGAGTACTTC. Translating it yields CASSEGYEREYF.

This chain connects TRBV27 to TRBJ1-2; D is perhaps TRBD1 (6 bases). The V and J ends lost 4 bases and 3 bases respectively, with 12 bases between them. The CDR3 runs to 14 residues. Germline assignment: CDR1 MNHEY and CDR2 SMNVEV (reference sequence). The DNA for the CDR3 is TGTGCCAGCAGTTGGGGGCGAGGGGACTATGGCTACACCTTC. It codes for CASSWGRGDYGYTF.

Points on this clone: This specimen includes other DNA sequences encoding the same CDR3. The chain is built from TRBV5-1 and TRBJ2-7; 8 positions match TRBD1. V shed 2 bases, J shed 3 bases, and the junction held 7 bases outside the gene matches. The CDR3 runs to 15 residues. Germline V CDR1 and CDR2: SGHRS, YFSETQ. As DNA, the CDR3 is TGCGCCAGCAGCTTAGGTGGACAGGGAAGCTACGAGCAGTACTTC. Amino acid sequence: CASSLGGQGSYEQYF.

The V and J genes are TRBV9 and TRBJ2-7; weak D call: TRBD2 (5 bases). Trimming left V 4 bases short and J 2 bases short, with 13 bases between. This CDR3 contains 14 residues. Germline V gene sequence: CDR1 SGDLS, CDR2 YYNGEE. CDR3 loop: CASSRLSPPYEQYF. In DNA, the CDR3 is TGTGCCAGCAGCCGACTATCCCCGCCCTACGAGCAGTACTTC.

The chain employs TRBV18 and TRBJ1-1, with D tentatively TRBD1 (5 bases). The germline V and J ends were trimmed by 3 bases and 1 base, with 15 bases remaining between them. The CDR3 length is 16 residues. The V gene's germline CDR1 is KGHSH and CDR2 LQKENI. For the CDR3, the DNA is TGTGCCAGCTCACCGGGGGGGTACGTTTCGAACACTGAAGCTTTCTTT. Translation: CASSPGGYVSNTEAFF.